The 22 T cell receptor beta chains given below trace back to one sample, sequenced in a study of T-cell reconstitution after alpha-beta-depleted transplantation in children. The TCRbeta library was prepared with unique molecular identifiers. TCRdb itself ran the PCR reads through MiXCR, one entry per CDR3 protein. The data contain some 200,000 distinct CDR3 sequences, 5% to 7.5% of them singletons. The source material was PBMCs, sampled before TCRalphabeta/CD19-depleted stem cell transplant. The receptors were gathered from a girl less than two years old with combined immunodeficiency, due to receive a stem cell transplant.

This clonotype was detected ten times or more. The CDR3 protein is CSVRGKGTTDTQYF. In DNA form, the CDR3 reads TGCAGCGTTCGTGGGAAGGGGACCACAGATACGCAGTATTTT. The genes are TRBV29-1 and TRBJ2-3; the D call may be TRBD1 or TRBD2 (5 bases each). Looked up from germline, CDR1 is SQVTM and CDR2 is ANQGSEA. Between the trimmed V and J ends, which lost 5 bases and 2 bases, there was a span of 14 bases. The CDR3 has 14 amino acids.

This clonotype was picked up many times. The chain links TRBV28 to TRBJ1-4; 7 bases match TRBD1. CDR1 and CDR2 from the germline V gene are MDHEN and SYDVKM. The CDR3 runs 19 residues. V lost 6 bases and J lost 0; bases outside the gene matches: 16. The CDR3 reads CASRISLGQSFSTNEKLFF. The DNA of the CDR3 is TGTGCCAGCAGGATTTCACTGGGACAGAGTTTCTCAACTAATGAAAAACTGTTTTTT.

Ten or more counts support this clonotype. The chain couples TRBV29-1 to TRBJ2-7, with D uncertain. The CDR3 is made up of 14 amino acids. The germline V and J ends were trimmed by 1 base and 0 bases, with 10 bases remaining between them. Germline V gene sequence: CDR1 SQVTM, CDR2 ANQGSEA. The CDR3 nucleotides are TGCAGCGTTGAAGTGGACGCCAGCTCCTACGAGCAGTACTTC. The encoded protein is CSVEVDASSYEQYF.

This clonotype has at least ten counts. The chain uses TRBV27 and TRBJ1-5; 12 bases are shared with TRBD1. V lost 5 bases, J lost 5 bases, and 4 bases stayed unmatched. Germline V gives CDR1 MNHEY, CDR2 SMNVEV (reference sequence). The CDR3 loop spans 15 amino acids. In DNA form, the CDR3 reads TGTGCCAGCAGTACCCGGGACAGGGGGCATCAGCCCCAGCATTTT. It translates to CASSTRDRGHQPQHF.

This clonotype was seen at least ten times. V gene TRBV3-1 combines with J gene TRBJ2-5; D not certain. Deletions cut 1 base from V and 7 bases from J, with 16 bases between. CDR1 is LGHDT, CDR2 YNNKEL, per germline (reference sequence). The CDR3 contains 15 residues. The CDR3 bases are TGTGCCAGCAGCCAAGCAGTCTCTTCGGGTGGGACCCAGTACTTC. Protein: CASSQAVSSGGTQYF.

This clonotype came up many times. The rearrangement joins TRBV5-1 to TRBJ1-3, with D unresolved. Trimming removed 1 base from V and 0 bases from J, with 5 bases in between. The CDR3 contains 14 residues. The germline V gene encodes CDR1 SGHRS and CDR2 YFSETQ. The CDR3 region is CASSLTFSGNTIYF. The CDR3 coding sequence is TGCGCCAGCAGCTTGACGTTCTCTGGAAACACCATATATTTT.

In its sample, this clonotype was seen many times. The rearrangement uses TRBV28 and TRBJ2-7; possibly TRBD1 or TRBD2 for D (5 bases each). Germline assignment: CDR1 MDHEN and CDR2 SYDVKM. V was trimmed by 10 bases and J by 0 bases, leaving 16 bases between them. The CDR3 spans 14 residues. DNA of the CDR3: TGTGCCACCGGTCCATGGGGGTCCTCCTACGAGCAGTACTTC. Translation: CATGPWGSSYEQYF. Full variable domain (missing parts from reference TRBV28 and TRBJ2-7): DVKVTQSSRYLVKRTGEKVFLECVQDMDHENMFWYRQDPGLGLRLIYFSYDVKMKEKGDIPEGYSVSREKKERFSLILESASTNQTSMYLCATGPWGSSYEQYFGPGTRLTVT.

The table lists this clonotype with many counts. This chain links TRBV29-1 with TRBJ2-1; 12 bases map to TRBD2. The CDR3 is made up of 16 amino acids. V lost 1 base to trimming and J lost 7 bases; unmatched junction nucleotides: 8. Germline lookup yields CDR1 SQVTM and CDR2 ANQGSEA. CDR3 amino acids: CSVEVATGLAGNEQFF. The CDR3, as DNA: TGCAGCGTTGAAGTTGCCACTGGACTAGCGGGAAATGAGCAGTTCTTC.

Many counts were recorded for this clonotype. The V and J genes are TRBV5-1 and TRBJ2-1; 7 positions match TRBD2. The CDR3 has 15 residues. Per germline, CDR1 SGHRS and CDR2 YFSETQ. J gave up 7 bases and V 3 bases, and 10 bases lay outside the gene matches. Written as DNA, the CDR3 is TGCGCCAGCAGCTGGAGCGGGGATCAAGGGAATGAGCAGTTCTTC. This translates into CASSWSGDQGNEQFF. The full variable domain, in which reference TRBV5-1 and TRBJ2-1 provide the parts outside the CDR3, is KAGVTQTPRYLIKTRGQQVTLSCSPISGHRSVSWYQQTPGQGLQFLFEYFSETQRNKGNFPGRFSGRQFSNSRSEMNVSTLELGDSALYLCASSWSGDQGNEQFFGPGTRLTVL.

This clonotype was recorded at least ten times. The CDR3 nucleotides read TGTGCCAGCAGCTTAGGGGGACTAGCGGGAGTCGGGGAGACCCAGTACTTC. It encodes CASSLGGLAGVGETQYF. This chain joins TRBV7-2 and TRBJ2-5; 14 nucleotides align to TRBD2. CDR1 and CDR2 from the germline V gene are SGHTA and FQGNSA. V lost 1 base to trimming and J lost 5 bases; unmatched junction nucleotides: 6. This CDR3 region has 17 residues.

The V gene is TRBV4-3, the J gene TRBJ1-6; D not resolved. Trimming removed 0 bases from V and 7 bases from J, with 16 bases in between. Germline V gives CDR1 LGHNA, CDR2 YSLEER. CDR3 length: 17 residues. DNA for the CDR3: TGCGCCAGCAGCCAAGATACCAGTGTGGGAGGGAATTCACCCCTCCACTTT. It codes for CASSQDTSVGGNSPLHF.

There are many counts of this clonotype. The chain uses TRBV20-1 and TRBJ2-1; TRBD2 matches at 8 bases. This CDR3 has 15 amino acids. In germline, CDR1 is DFQATT, CDR2 SNEGSKA (reference sequence). V was pared by 5 bases and J by 4 bases, with 10 bases of the junction left unmatched. CDR3: CSAALTSGGYNEQFF. Written as DNA, the CDR3 is TGCAGTGCTGCACTCACTAGCGGAGGATACAATGAGCAGTTCTTC.

In regard to this clonotype: It may be a read error: a sequence one base away is much more abundant. The rearrangement links TRBV20-1 to TRBJ2-2; D not resolved. Germline V gene sequence: CDR1 DFQATT, CDR2 SNEGSKA (reference sequence). This CDR3 is built from 16 residues. CDR3 residues: CCARDLAWGFTGELFF. The CDR3 DNA is TGCTGTGCTAGAGACCTGGCTTGGGGTTTCACCGGGGAGCTGTTTTTT.

This clonotype was observed at least ten times. This chain links TRBV5-1 with TRBJ2-7; possibly TRBD2 for D (5 bases). The germline V and J ends were trimmed by 7 bases and 7 bases, with 21 bases remaining between them. The V gene's germline CDR1 is SGHRS and CDR2 YFSETQ. The CDR3 is 14 amino acids. CDR3 nucleotide sequence: TGCGCCAGCCAGCCGGAGGACCCAAGTGGGGAGCAGTACTTC. Encoded protein: CASQPEDPSGEQYF.

At least ten counts were recorded for this clonotype. V usage is TRBV29-1 and J usage is TRBJ2-5; possible D gene TRBD1, 7 bases. The V gene lost 3 bases and the J gene lost 5 bases, with 10 bases spanning the gap. The V gene's germline CDR1 is SQVTM and CDR2 ANQGSEA. The CDR3 covers 12 residues. CDR3 nucleotide sequence: TGCAGCGTTGAGACAGGGAGGGAGACCCAGTACTTC. This encodes CSVETGRETQYF.

This clonotype was observed a handful of times. The genes are TRBV6-2 or TRBV6-3 and TRBJ1-5; perhaps TRBD1 as D (5 bases). The CDR3 covers 17 residues. The V end lost 6 bases, the J end lost 0 bases, and 18 bases lay between the germline ends. Germline-derived CDR1 and CDR2 are MNHEY and SVGEGT. This CDR3 is CASRGGVRIHSNQPQHF. In nucleotides, the CDR3 is TGTGCCAGCAGGGGGGGAGTTCGGATCCATAGCAATCAGCCCCAGCATTTT.

This clonotype occurred many times. This chain connects TRBV21-1 to TRBJ2-1; the table's D call TRBD2 went unverified against the DNA. TRBV21-1 is flagged as a pseudogene. This CDR3 region has 14 residues. CDR3 protein: CASSKPGTSGGVLF. The CDR3 DNA sequence: TGTGCCAGCAGCAAACCCGGGACTAGCGGAGGGGTGCTCTTC.

In its sample, this clonotype was seen many times. V usage is TRBV5-1 and J usage is TRBJ2-5; D possibly corresponds to TRBD2 (5 bases). Germline V gives CDR1 SGHRS, CDR2 YFSETQ. The length of the CDR3 is 16 residues. Trimming removed 0 bases from V and 2 bases from J, with 14 bases in between. This CDR3 is CASSLGVPGYQETQYF. CDR3 DNA sequence: TGCGCCAGCAGCTTGGGTGTACCGGGATATCAAGAGACCCAGTACTTC.

The chain carries TRBV6-1 and TRBJ2-5, with D perhaps assigned TRBD1 or TRBD2 (5 bases each). The germline V gene has CDR1 MNHNS and CDR2 SASEGT. There are 17 residues in the CDR3. Between the trimmed V and J ends, which lost 5 bases and 3 bases, there was a span of 22 bases. The CDR3 coding sequence is TGTGCCAGCAGTCCCCTCCGAGGGGCGGAGCGAGAAGAGACCCAGTACTTC. Translating it yields CASSPLRGAEREETQYF.

This clonotype was observed many times. As DNA, the CDR3 is TGCGCCAGCAGCCATCTAGGACTACCCCAAGAGACCCAGTACTTC. Protein product: CASSHLGLPQETQYF. The chain joins TRBV4-1 to TRBJ2-5; D might be TRBD2 (6 bases). V lost 3 bases and J 1 base, leaving 12 bases between the germline ends. CDR3 length equals 15 residues. Looked up from germline, CDR1 is MGHRA and CDR2 is YSYEKL.

This clonotype was recorded at least ten times. The CDR3 loop is CASSQWRGSYEQYF. DNA for the CDR3: TGTGCCAGCAGCCAATGGCGGGGTTCCTACGAGCAGTACTTC. This rearrangement joins TRBV5-5 to TRBJ2-7; TRBD2 is a possible D gene (6 bases). Germline CDR1 and CDR2: SGHKS and YYEKEE (reference sequence). The CDR3 runs 14 residues. With 4 bases removed from V and 1 base from J, the gap between germline ends came to 12 bases.

In this sample, this clonotype turned up many times. The chain recombines TRBV6-4 with TRBJ2-3, with D unclear. Germline V gives CDR1 MRHNA, CDR2 SNTAGT. Between the trimmed V and J ends, which lost 6 bases and 2 bases, there was a span of 12 bases. This CDR3 spans 14 amino acids. The DNA of the CDR3 is TGTGCCAGCAGAGGTAGTTCCTCCACAGATACGCAGTATTTT. It codes for CASRGSSSTDTQYF.